This T cell receptor beta chain was identified during a study of blood T cell repertoires in COVID-19. Study as a whole: The United States, Italy and Spain supplied acute and convalescent COVID-19 samples. T cells, B-cell-depleted T cells, or PBMCs supplied cDNA or gDNA.

This CDR3 contains 13 residues. Between the trimmed V and J ends, which lost 0 bases and 6 bases, there was a span of 6 bases. In germline, CDR1 is MGHRA, CDR2 YSYEKL. As processed by the authors: Reference gene primer amplification gave estimated nucleated cell counts. Produced via immunoSEQ multiplex PCR; TCRdb's table is partial and in-frame only. The D gene and trimming were derived from the DNA, and the V and J assignments and clone size from that table. The data hold about 72,000 clones, with 75% to 90% observed a single time. The sample was peripheral blood. The chain couples TRBV4-1 to TRBJ2-1; D is unclear. This TCR derives from a man under 40 with acute or convalescent COVID-19. CDR3 sequence: CASSQDFLNEQFF. The CDR3 nucleotides read TGCGCCAGCAGCCAAGATTTCCTCAATGAGCAGTTCTTC.